The source of this TCR beta chain is a study of T cells in Graves' hyperthyroidism and ophthalmopathy. Across the study: Peripheral blood sampling occurred at initial diagnosis, before any treatment. Broader study findings: Among clonotypes expanded in thyroid above 0.001, most were also found in blood.

Researchers barred patients who had uncontrolled infection, other autoimmune disease, pregnancy or lactation. Remarks on this clonotype: What it binds is not known.

Amplified regions were TCR beta CDR3 sequences from RNA transcripts. HTBI primers were the set used in a first-round RT-PCR of the TCR CDR3. In TCRdb, the multiplex PCR reads were re-called with MiXCR into one record per CDR3 protein. The profile covers approximately 600,000 distinct CDR3 sequences, with 20% appearing a single time and more than 30% taken by the ten largest. This receptor was taken from a man aged 25-40 years with Graves' ophthalmopathy. Specimen: blood.

This chain's CDR3 is CASSPGLAHYNEQFF. The CDR3 DNA follows: TGTGCCAGCAGCCCGGGACTAGCGCATTACAATGAGCAGTTCTTC. The chain couples TRBV9 to TRBJ2-1, with TRBD2 matching over 10 bases. CDR3 length: 15 residues. V lost 4 bases to trimming and J lost 4 bases; unmatched junction nucleotides: 5. Germline loops: CDR1 SGDLS, CDR2 YYNGEE.